The following is a T cell receptor beta chain sequence with its context. Its antigen is not yet known. No base qualities exist here, and no much larger clone lies one base off it. Per the publication, the time point label means: baseline before first vaccination. Vaccinee samples came from UK trials COV001 and COV002, including a single-blind randomized controlled phase 2/3 trial of AZD1222 (ChAdOx1 nCoV-19) in healthy adults. For TCRbeta chain sequencing, PBMC samples were collected from trial participants at day 0 and at day 28 after the second dose. The data were obtained in a study of T cell responses to AZD1222 COVID-19 vaccine (dated by TCRdb to the early 2020s). Background for the entire study: AZD1222 recipients given second doses at about 4 weeks or at about 12 weeks were pooled, since spike-specific TCR depth and breadth were not found to differ between the two schedules. TCR sequencing was performed for 230 to 250 trial participants, of whom about 200 were given two doses of AZD1222 and some 26 were given two doses of MenACWY control vaccine. Trial participants were enrolled by age into subgroups of 18-55, 56-69 and 70-plus years, and roughly 150, 30 and 60 TCR-sequenced participants, respectively, were included in these subgroups.

The CDR3 regions of human TCRbeta chains were analyzed by immunosequencing. Per the source publication's procedure: Repertoire TCRs were matched against a reference library of SARS-CoV-2-specific TCRs generated with the MIRA antigen-specificity platform. Breadth meant the fraction of unique TCRs that were SARS-CoV-2-associated, whereas depth meant the fraction of total T cells that were SARS-CoV-2-associated. Each spike-specific TCR was assigned to its reactive spike region and to a CD4 or CD8 class using the MIRA data. Log10-transformed breadth and depth values were compared by one-way ANOVA with Sidak's multiple comparisons tests. TCRdb provides this immuneACCESS table in a form limited to in-frame rearrangements. Some clones are lacking; in checked studies, under half of them reflect an unresolved V gene, and why the rest are absent is not known. V and J calls and clone size are those listed in that table; D and trimming were worked out from the DNA. The sample contains roughly 110,000 clones, about 80% of them found a single time. The ten top clones hold approximately 10% of the sample.

The paper as a whole reports these results and caveats: After two AZD1222 doses, both the breadth and the depth of spike-specific TCRs were significantly higher than at day 0 and than in MenACWY recipients. Participants were mostly white British and included more females than males, and it was suggested by the authors that clonal diversity may have been underestimated. CD4 TCRs associated with the vaccine covered the entire spike protein, and the dominant responses were in regions 160-218 and 743-854. Because no samples from the day 14 peak response were available, repertoires could be characterized only after the peak T cell response. Conclusions about previously exposed vaccinees were limited because only six AZD1222 recipients were SARS-CoV-2 seropositive at baseline. Epitopes outside the regions mutated in the B.1.351 and B.1.1.7 variants were reportedly recognized by nearly half of the unique spike-specific TCRs. The 56-69-year group was small, and its depth increase did not reach significance, likely because of low power.

The germline V gene gives CDR1 as SGHVS and CDR2 as FQNEAQ. Including the terminal cysteine and phenylalanine, the CDR3 comprises 11 residues. CDR3 DNA only is kept here, 33 bases in frame from base 1. V is clipped by 2 bases and J by 5 bases, and the sequence between their germline boundaries is 1 base long. The V gene is TRBV7-8 and the J gene is TRBJ2-1; no D gene can be assigned with confidence. This clonotype originated in an adult in good health. The material sequenced was peripheral blood, taken on day 0 of AZD1222 vaccination. The encoded CDR3 is CASSLNNEQFF. The sequenced DNA is TGTGCCAGCAGCTTAAACAATGAGCAGTTCTTC.